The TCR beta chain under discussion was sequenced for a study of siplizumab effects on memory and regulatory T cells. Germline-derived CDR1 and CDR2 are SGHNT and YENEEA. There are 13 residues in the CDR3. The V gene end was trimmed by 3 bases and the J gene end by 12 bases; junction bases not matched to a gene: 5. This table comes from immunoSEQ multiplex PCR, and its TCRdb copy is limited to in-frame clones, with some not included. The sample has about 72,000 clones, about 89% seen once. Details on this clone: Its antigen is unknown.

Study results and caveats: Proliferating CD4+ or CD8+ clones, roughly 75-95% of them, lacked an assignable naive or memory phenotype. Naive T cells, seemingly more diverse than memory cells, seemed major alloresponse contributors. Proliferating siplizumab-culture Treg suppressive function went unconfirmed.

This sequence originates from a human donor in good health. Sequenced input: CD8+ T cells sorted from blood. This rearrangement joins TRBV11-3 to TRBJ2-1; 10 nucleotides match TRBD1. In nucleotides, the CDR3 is TGTGCCAGCAGCTTGCCGGGACAGGGGTGGCAGTTCTTC. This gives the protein CASSLPGQGWQFF.